Included here is one T cell receptor (beta chain) sequence, with context. CDR1 MNHNS and CDR2 SASEGT come from the germline V gene. CDR3 length: 16 amino acids. The V end was cut by 3 bases, the J end by 4 bases, with 19 bases between. Original processing notes: Nucleated cell counts were estimated from reference gene primer amplification. Using immunoSEQ multiplex PCR, the repertoire was profiled, and TCRdb retains in-frame clones only, with some absent. V, J and clone size were drawn from that table, and D and trimming were deduced from the DNA. The table lists 200,000 to 300,000 clones, about 91% of them singletons. The data stem from a study of blood T cell repertoires in COVID-19. Study in general: Material from acute and convalescent COVID-19 was sourced from the United States, Italy and Spain.

The study recruited people aged about 18 to 95 years across about two dozen US areas. Assignments of participants to cohorts depended upon their own reported clinical history. The chain couples TRBV6-1 to TRBJ2-7; a possible D gene is TRBD2 (6 bases). The receptor's source is a woman between 40 and 50 years old with acute COVID-19. What was sequenced was PBMCs or T cells enriched from blood (not recorded which). CDR3 DNA: TGTGCCAGCAGTGACGCCCCACTAGCAGTGGGTTACGAGCAGTACTTC. Its protein is CASSDAPLAVGYEQYF.